A single sample gave rise to the 2 T cell receptor beta chains below, sequenced in a study of shared clonotypes between healthy human individuals. Assay used: immunoSEQ multiplex PCR; TCRdb lists only in-frame clones, some missing. This sample has about half a million clones, with approximately 84% found just once. Material for sequencing was PBMCs. All receptors derive from a woman between 40 and 50 years old in good health. Some clones in this sample may be carry-over from other donors' samples.

The V gene is TRBV9, the J gene TRBJ2-6; D remains unclear. V lost 0 bases and J 0 bases, leaving 7 bases between the germline ends. The length of the CDR3 is 16 residues. The germline V gene encodes CDR1 SGDLS and CDR2 YYNGEE. The CDR3 DNA sequence: TGTGCCAGCAGCGTAGCGGGCTCCTCTGGGGCCAACGTCCTGACTTTC. Translation: CASSVAGSSGANVLTF. Full variable domain (missing parts from reference TRBV9 and TRBJ2-6): DSGVTQTPKHLITATGQRVTLRCSPRSGDLSVYWYQQSLDQGLQFLIQYYNGEERAKGNILERFSAQQFPDLHSELNLSSLELGDSALYFCASSVAGSSGANVLTFGAGSRLTVL.

The V gene is TRBV6-1, the J gene TRBJ2-7; D not certain. From germline, CDR1 is MNHNS and CDR2 SASEGT. V lost 1 base and J lost 3, with 7 bases in between. The CDR3 sequence is 13 residues long. CDR3 in amino acids: CASSEGQLYEQYF. The CDR3 region has the DNA TGTGCCAGCAGTGAAGGGCAGCTCTACGAGCAGTACTTC.